These 19 T cell receptor beta chains originate from one sample sequenced in a study of Graves' ophthalmopathy and Graves' hyperthyroidism. RNA transcripts provided the template for amplifying TCR beta CDR3 regions. Scientists carried out first-round RT-PCR using HTBI primers and then a second-round multiplex PCR. A single record per CDR3 protein comes from TCRdb applying MiXCR to the multiplex PCR reads. The top ten clones hold 2.5% to 3.5% of a sample with 660,000 or so distinct CDR3 sequences, roughly two fifths of them seen once. The sample was peripheral blood. Every receptor here comes from an adult man with Graves' ophthalmopathy.

This clonotype was picked up one time. The rearrangement uses TRBV5-4 and TRBJ2-5; possibly TRBD1 for D (6 bases). There are 15 residues in the CDR3. V lost 7 bases, J lost 4 bases, and 20 bases lay in between. Germline V gives CDR1 SGHNT, CDR2 YYREEE (reference sequence). The CDR3 here is CASSLDTPRGETQYF. The CDR3 DNA reads TGTGCCAGCTCACTCGATACGCCCAGGGGAGAGACCCAGTACTTC.

The chain couples TRBV5-1 to TRBJ2-7; no reliable D call. Looked up from germline, CDR1 is SGHRS and CDR2 is YFSETQ. The V gene lost 1 base and the J gene lost 6 bases, with 11 bases spanning the gap. The CDR3 is made up of 13 amino acids. The chain's CDR3 is CASSLPTSGEQYF. The CDR3 nucleotides are TGCGCCAGCAGCTTGCCCACCTCCGGCGAGCAGTACTTC.

As to this clonotype: The junction does not match germline at one end; this may be a read error. The chain links TRBV5-1 to TRBJ1-2; D is unresolved. There are 12 residues in the CDR3. Germline V gene lookup returns CDR1 SGHRS and CDR2 YFSETQ. CDR3 amino acids: CASSPLFGGYIF. In DNA form, the CDR3 reads TGCGCCAGCAGCCCGTTATTTGGTGGCTACATCTTC. Full variable domain (outside the CDR3, taken from reference TRBV5-1 and TRBJ1-2): KAGVTQTPRYLIKTRGQQVTLSCSPISGHRSVSWYQQTPGQGLQFLFEYFSETQRNKGNFPGRFSGRQFSNSRSEMNVSTLELGDSALYLCASSPLFGGYIFGSGTRLTVV.

The chain uses TRBV12-5 and TRBJ1-1; 8 bases map to TRBD1. Germline-derived CDR1 and CDR2 are LGHNT and FRNRAP. With V trimmed by 0 bases and J by 0 bases, 0 bases remained unmatched. The CDR3 consists of 15 residues. For the CDR3, the DNA is TGTGCTAGTGGTTTGGTACAGGGGGTGAACACTGAAGCTTTCTTT. Protein: CASGLVQGVNTEAFF.

As DNA, the CDR3 is TGTGCCATCAGCCCAGGGGAGCTCGGGGAGCTGTTTTTT. The encoded protein is CAISPGELGELFF. The V and J genes are TRBV10-3 and TRBJ2-2, with D possibly TRBD1 on 6 matching bases. V dropped 6 bases and J dropped 7 bases, with 12 bases sitting between them. Germline lookup yields CDR1 ENHRY and CDR2 SYGVKD. The CDR3 extends over 13 amino acids.

This clonotype was seen just once. The rearrangement links TRBV29-1 to TRBJ1-1; 10 bases are a match to TRBD1. V trimming: 1 base; J trimming: 2 bases; junction bases outside the gene matches: 1. Germline V CDR1 and CDR2: SQVTM, ANQGSEA. This CDR3 has 14 residues. The CDR3 nucleotides read TGCAGCGTTGAAGGGACAGGGGGAAACACTGAAGCTTTCTTT. As protein: CSVEGTGGNTEAFF.

This clonotype occurred many times. This chain links TRBV7-2 with TRBJ1-6; no clear D gene. V lost 5 bases, J lost 9 bases, and 17 bases lay in between. This CDR3 contains 15 residues. The V gene's germline CDR1 is SGHTA and CDR2 FQGNSA. The CDR3 sequence: CASSPLPIPGSPLHF. DNA of the CDR3: TGTGCCAGCAGCCCTTTACCTATCCCGGGTTCACCCCTCCACTTT.

The V and J genes are TRBV19 and TRBJ2-3; D not resolved. This CDR3 has 16 residues. Trimming left V 5 bases short and J 2 bases short, with 17 bases between. Germline CDR1 reads LNHDA; CDR2 reads SQIVND (reference sequence). CDR3 protein: CASSPRVGSYTDTQYF. The CDR3 DNA reads TGTGCCAGTAGTCCCCGGGTAGGAAGTTACACAGATACGCAGTATTTT.

V gene TRBV29-1 combines with J gene TRBJ1-2; 9 bases are a match to TRBD1. Trimming took 5 bases from V and 10 from J; bases not matched to a gene: 8. The CDR3 loop spans 12 amino acids. The germline gives CDR1 SQVTM, CDR2 ANQGSEA. In DNA form, the CDR3 reads TGCAGCGTTTCTAACGACAGGGGGTACTACACCTTC. Translated: CSVSNDRGYYTF.

V is TRBV29-1 and J is TRBJ1-2; D not certain. Per the germline V gene, CDR1 is SQVTM and CDR2 is ANQGSEA. Trimming took off 8 bases at V and 3 bases at J, with 13 bases between the two ends. The length of the CDR3 is 12 residues. CDR3 coding DNA: TGCAGCTTAGCTTCCGGGGACTATGGCTACACCTTC. Protein sequence: CSLASGDYGYTF.

Ten or more counts support this clonotype. The chain has TRBV7-2 and TRBJ1-1, with 10 bases lining up with TRBD1. Trimming took 3 bases from V and 4 from J; bases not matched to a gene: 11. From germline, CDR1 is SGHTA and CDR2 FQGNSA. This CDR3 is 17 amino acids long. The CDR3: CASSLFGDRGFRTEAFF. As DNA, the CDR3 is TGTGCCAGCAGCTTGTTCGGGGACAGGGGCTTTCGCACTGAAGCTTTCTTT.

Many counts were recorded for this clonotype. The chain couples TRBV5-1 to TRBJ1-3, with a tentative D call TRBD1 (5 bases). Trimming removed 4 bases from V and 1 base from J, with 12 bases in between. Germline CDR1 reads SGHRS; CDR2 reads YFSETQ. CDR3 length equals 15 residues. The CDR3 nucleotides read TGCGCCAGCAGCGAGGGACCGCTGTCTGGAAACACCATATATTTT. It encodes CASSEGPLSGNTIYF.

The DNA for the CDR3 is TGCAGTGCTACCTACCGGGACAGGGAGGGGAATGAAAAACTGTTTTTT. Its translation is CSATYRDREGNEKLFF. The V gene is TRBV20-1, the J gene TRBJ1-4; TRBD1 agrees at 9 bases. The V and J ends lost 4 bases and 5 bases, in that order; junction bases with no gene match: 11. CDR1 and CDR2 (germline): DFQATT, SNEGSKA (reference sequence). The CDR3 is 16 amino acids.

This clonotype was seen more than once but under ten times. This chain uses TRBV5-1 with TRBJ2-5, with D possibly being TRBD1 or TRBD2 (6 bases each). Germline CDR1 SGHRS, CDR2 YFSETQ. Trimming left V 9 bases short and J 2 bases short, with 23 bases between. The CDR3 loop spans 16 amino acids. The CDR3 DNA is TGCGCCACCTCCAGACGGGGCGAGGGGGGACAAGAGACCCAGTACTTC. It yields the protein CATSRRGEGGQETQYF.

The genes are TRBV3-1 and TRBJ2-7; 11 bases are a match to TRBD2. The CDR3 runs to 14 residues. Germline lookup yields CDR1 LGHDT and CDR2 YNNKEL (reference sequence). Unmatched junction bases numbered 9, after V lost 7 bases and J lost 7 bases. The CDR3 loop is CASTPLAGAGEQYF. The DNA for the CDR3 is TGTGCCAGCACCCCACTAGCGGGAGCAGGGGAGCAGTACTTC.

V gene TRBV5-8 combines with J gene TRBJ1-5; TRBD1 is a possible D gene (5 bases). V gave up 4 bases and J gave up 5 bases, with 19 bases separating them. This CDR3 contains 16 residues. The germline CDR1 and CDR2 sequences are SGHTS and YDEGEE. This CDR3 reads CASSRHGTGIYQPQHF. CDR3 nucleotide sequence: TGTGCCAGCAGCAGACACGGGACGGGGATTTATCAGCCCCAGCATTTT.

This clonotype has at least ten counts. Germline and junction disagree at one end, which may indicate a read error. The CDR3 region has the DNA TGTGCCAGCAGTTTGGGGCTGGCTCAGCCCCAGCATTTT. Protein: CASSLGLAQPQHF. The rearrangement uses TRBV10-3 and TRBJ1-5, with D tentatively TRBD1 (5 bases). This CDR3 comprises 13 residues. The germline V gene encodes CDR1 ENHRY and CDR2 SYGVKD.

The rearrangement links TRBV7-9 to TRBJ2-3; TRBD2 agrees at 11 bases. Germline V lookup: CDR1 SEHNR, CDR2 FQNEAQ (reference sequence). The CDR3 extends over 15 amino acids. Trimming cost V 11 bases and J 3 bases; bases outside gene matches: 10. As DNA, the CDR3 is TGTGCCGGCCTAACAACTAGCGGGAGTACAGATACGCAGTATTTT. Amino acids: CAGLTTSGSTDTQYF.

The gene calls are TRBV20-1 and TRBJ2-7; TRBD2 aligns across 13 bases. The junction had 8 bases not matched to a gene; V was cut back by 6 bases and J by 3 bases. Germline assignment: CDR1 DFQATT and CDR2 SNEGSKA (reference sequence). The CDR3 totals 15 residues. The DNA of the CDR3 is TGCAGTGCCAATCCCGGGACTAGCGGGGACTACGAGCAGTACTTC. Translation: CSANPGTSGDYEQYF.